This T cell receptor (beta chain) was sequenced in a study of cytomegalovirus exposure and HLA in healthy donors. The sample holds a few counts of this clone. Its target is unknown. Study-wide findings and caveats: The sole available immune exposure information was CMV serostatus.

There are 17 residues in the CDR3. Trimming cost V 2 bases and J 1 base; bases outside gene matches: 7. Germline loops: CDR1 LGHNT, CDR2 FRNRAP. Primers included in the PCR were 60 Vbeta and 13 Jbeta primers. TCRdb's table, derived via immunoSEQ multiplex PCR, lists solely in-frame clones and lacks some. The sample comprises over 90,000 clones, 60% to 70% of which are singletons, and around 3.5% rests with the top ten. The chain employs TRBV12-5 and TRBJ2-5; 10 bases agree with TRBD2. Sequenced sample: PBMCs. This clonotype was obtained from a woman between 45 and 65 years old in good health and CMV-seronegative. Here the CDR3 reads CASGLTWTSGSQETQYF. The CDR3, as DNA: TGTGCTAGTGGTTTGACATGGACTAGCGGATCCCAAGAGACCCAGTACTTC. Variable domain in full (rest from reference TRBV12-5 and TRBJ2-5): DARVTQTPRHKVTEMGQEVTMRCQPILGHNTVFWYRQTMMQGLELLAYFRNRAPLDDSGMPKDRFSAEMPDATLATLKIQPSEPRDSAVYFCASGLTWTSGSQETQYFGPGTRLLVL.